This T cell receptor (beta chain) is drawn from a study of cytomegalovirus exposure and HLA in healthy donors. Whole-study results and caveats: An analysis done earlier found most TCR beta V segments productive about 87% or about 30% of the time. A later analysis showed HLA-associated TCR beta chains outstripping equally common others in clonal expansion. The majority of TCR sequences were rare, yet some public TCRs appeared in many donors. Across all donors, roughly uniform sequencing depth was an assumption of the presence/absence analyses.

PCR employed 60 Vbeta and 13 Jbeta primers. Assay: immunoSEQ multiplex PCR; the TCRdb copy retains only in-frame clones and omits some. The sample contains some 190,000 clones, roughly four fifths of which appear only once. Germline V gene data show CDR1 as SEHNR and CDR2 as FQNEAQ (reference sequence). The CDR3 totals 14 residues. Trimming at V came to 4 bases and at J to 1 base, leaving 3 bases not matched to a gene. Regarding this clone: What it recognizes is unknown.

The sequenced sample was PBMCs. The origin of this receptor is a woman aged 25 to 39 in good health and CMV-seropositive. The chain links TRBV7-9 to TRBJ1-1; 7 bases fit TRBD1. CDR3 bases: TGTGCCAGCAGCTGGGGGACAGAGAACACTGAAGCTTTCTTT. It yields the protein CASSWGTENTEAFF.